This T cell receptor (beta chain) emerged from a study of T cells in localized non-small cell lung cancer. Losses at the gene ends were 2 bases for V and 7 bases for J; bases not matched to a gene: 4. Per germline, CDR1 MNHEY and CDR2 SMNVEV (reference sequence). This CDR3 comprises 14 residues. TCRdb's copy holds only in-frame clones and misses some; the assay was immunoSEQ multiplex PCR. The sample includes tens of thousands of clones, 88% of them seen just once. Worth noting for this clone: Its antigen is currently unknown.

Overall study results and limits: Maximal T cell clonality occurred in uninvolved adjacent lung, with tumor ranking below it. Heterogeneity cannot be ruled out, as sequencing used one tumor region only. The study linked higher blood T cell density to longer overall survival. There were a median roughly 60 of the top 100 tumor clones appearing in adjacent lung.

The material was peripheral blood, obtained before any cancer treatment. The origin of this receptor is a woman aged 40 to 75 with stage I lung adenocarcinoma. The rearrangement links TRBV27 to TRBJ2-1; TRBD2 matches at 8 bases. Here the CDR3 reads CASSLTREVNEQFF. The CDR3 bases are TGTGCCAGCAGTTTAACGCGGGAGGTAAATGAGCAGTTCTTC.